This is a list of T cell receptor beta chains from one sample in a study of blood T cells in healthy people across ages. Using its own MiXCR run on the 5' RACE reads, TCRdb lists one record per CDR3 protein. The table records around 850,000 distinct CDR3 sequences, 36% of them present only once. Sequenced material: blood. Receptor source: a man aged 18 to 29 in good health. The CDR3 runs from the conserved cysteine through the conserved F or W. A D gene is named only where the DNA matches it firmly. Clone size is shown for a subset of rows, as once, few, many or a class of expanded clone.

NA	TRBV20-1	TRBJ2-2	NA	TGCAGTGCTAGAGATTTAGGGGGGGCCGGCGGGGAGCTGTTTTTT	CSARDLGGAGGELFF
few	TRBV29-1	TRBJ2-5	NA	TGCAGCGTTGAGAGTCGGGGATTGGAGACCCAGTACTTC	CSVESRGLETQYF
once	TRBV27	TRBJ1-2	NA	TGTGCCAGCAGTGACTCCCTCGACAGTGACTACACCTTC	CASSDSLDSDYTF
NA	TRBV4-1	TRBJ1-1	TRBD1	TGCGCCAGCAGCCAATCTGACAGGGGGCAAACTGAAGCTTTCTTT	CASSQSDRGQTEAFF
NA	TRBV7-9	TRBJ2-1	NA	TGTGCCAGCGCCCCAGGACAGCGAAGGGTAGGGCAGTTCTTC	CASAPGQRRVGQFF
once	TRBV24-1	TRBJ1-5	NA	TGTGCCACCGGTGGGGACATCAATCAGCCCCAGCATTTT	CATGGDINQPQHF
NA	TRBV5-6	TRBJ2-1	TRBD1	TGTGCCAGCAGCTTCCGCCCAGAGACAGGGGCAGAGACCCAGTTCTTC	CASSFRPETGAETQFF
NA	TRBV4-2	TRBJ2-1	TRBD2	TGTGCCAGCAGCCTGACTAGCGGGGGGGTCTACAATGAGCAGTTCTTC	CASSLTSGGVYNEQFF
NA	TRBV9	TRBJ2-5	TRBD2	TGTGCCAGCAGCGTAGGGAAGGGAGGGAATGAGCAGTACTTC	CASSVGKGGNEQYF
NA	TRBV7-9	TRBJ1-6	NA	TGTGCCAGCAGCTTAGGGAACTATAATTCACCCCTCCACTTT	CASSLGNYNSPLHF
NA	TRBV7-2	TRBJ2-5	NA	TGTGCCAGCAGCTTAGCCCAGAAGCAGACCCAGTACTTC	CASSLAQKQTQYF
NA	TRBV6-2/TRBV6-3	TRBJ2-7	TRBD1	TGTGCCAGCAGTTACGGGGGACAGGGGGCCTACGAGCAGTACTTC	CASSYGGQGAYEQYF
once	TRBV2	TRBJ2-1	TRBD1	TGTGCCAGCAGTCGGACAGGGTATGGGTATGAGCGGTTCTTC	CASSRTGYGYERFF
NA	TRBV7-2	TRBJ1-2	NA	TGTGCCAGCAGCTTAGACAGCTTCTATGGCTACACCTTC	CASSLDSFYGYTF
NA	TRBV10-3	TRBJ2-3	NA	TGTGCCATCAGTGTGGGGACATTTAGCGCAGATACGCAGTATTTT	CAISVGTFSADTQYF
NA	TRBV20-1	TRBJ1-4	NA	TGCAGTGCTAGGGGGGCGGGACAAATGAAAGAACTGTTTTTT	CSARGAGQMKELFF
NA	TRBV7-2	TRBJ2-5	NA	TGTGCCAGCAGCTCCCAGGGGGGAGAAAACATTGAGTACTTC	CASSSQGGENIEYF
few	TRBV20-1	TRBJ2-7	NA	TGCAGTGCCACCAGAAACACCGGGACCTACAATGAGCAGTACTTC	CSATRNTGTYNEQYF
NA	TRBV28	TRBJ2-2	NA	TGTGCCGGCAGTTTCTATACCGGGACTTCGAACACCGGGGAGCTGTTTTTT	CAGSFYTGTSNTGELFF
NA	TRBV7-2	TRBJ1-2	NA	TGTGCCAGCAGCTTAAGACAGATAAAAGGCTACACCTTC	CASSLRQIKGYTF
few	TRBV7-2	TRBJ1-5	TRBD1	TGTGCCAGCAGCTTAGTCCGCGCAGGGGGACAGCCCCAGCATTTT	CASSLVRAGGQPQHF
many	TRBV12-3/TRBV12-4	TRBJ2-7	TRBD1	TGTGCCAGCACCCCCGGGACAGGGGTTCCCTACGAGCAGTACTTC	CASTPGTGVPYEQYF
NA	TRBV12-3/TRBV12-4	TRBJ2-1	NA	TGTGCCAGCCGAACGAACAATGAGCAGTTCTTC	CASRTNNEQFF
NA	TRBV12-3/TRBV12-4	TRBJ1-1	NA	TGTGCCAGCACCCTAGGGCAGATGAACACTGAAGCTTTCTTT	CASTLGQMNTEAFF
few	TRBV5-8	TRBJ1-5	NA	TGTGCCAGCAGCTTGCCAGGGGAGGTCAATCAGCCCCAGCATTTT	CASSLPGEVNQPQHF
NA	TRBV9	TRBJ2-1	NA	TGTGCCAGCAGCGTAAGCGTAGCATCGGAGTACAGTGAGCAGTTCTTC	CASSVSVASEYSEQFF
few	TRBV7-2	TRBJ1-1	NA	TGTGCCAGCAGCCCTTCAAGATACACTGAAGCTTTCTTT	CASSPSRYTEAFF
NA	TRBV27	TRBJ2-7	NA	TGTGCCAGCAGTCCCCAGGAGGGACGCCCGTACAATGAGCAGTACTTC	CASSPQEGRPYNEQYF
NA	TRBV7-9	TRBJ2-7	TRBD2	TGTGCCAGCATCTTCCCCCTAGCGGCGACCTACAATGAGCAGTACTTC	CASIFPLAATYNEQYF
few	TRBV20-1	TRBJ2-1	NA	TGCAGTGCTGCAGGGGCAGCCGACGAGCAGTTCTTC	CSAAGAADEQFF
NA	TRBV5-5	TRBJ1-2	TRBD1	TGTGCCAGCAGCTTGGTCTCGGGGACAGCTAACTATGGCTACACCTTC	CASSLVSGTANYGYTF
NA	TRBV11-2	TRBJ2-3	NA	TGTGCCAGCACCCACGGCGAGCCTCCGCAGTATTTT	CASTHGEPPQYF
NA	TRBV29-1	TRBJ1-4	NA	TGCAGCGTTGAAGATCCCTTCGGCGGAGAAAAACTGTTTTTT	CSVEDPFGGEKLFF
NA	TRBV3-1	TRBJ2-5	TRBD2	TGTGCCAGCAGCCAAGAGTTCGGCGGGGGGTATGAGCAGTACTTC	CASSQEFGGGYEQYF
NA	TRBV28	TRBJ2-3	TRBD2	TGTGCCAGCAGAAGGACTAGCGGACGTGGGGATACGCAGTATTTT	CASRRTSGRGDTQYF
NA	TRBV12-3/TRBV12-4	TRBJ1-6	NA	TGTGCCAGCAAGAACAGCCAAAATTCACCCCTCCACTTT	CASKNSQNSPLHF
NA	TRBV7-9	TRBJ2-3	NA	TGTGCCAGCAGCTTAGGGGGGACACCTCCCAAATACACAGATACGCAGTATTTT	CASSLGGTPPKYTDTQYF
NA	TRBV5-6	TRBJ1-2	TRBD1	TGTGCCAGCAACCTGGACAGGGAATCGCCGATCTATGGCTACACCTTC	CASNLDRESPIYGYTF
NA	TRBV29-1	TRBJ1-2	NA	TGCAGCGTTAATGGGTCAGGGCAACGGAACTATGGCTACACCTTC	CSVNGSGQRNYGYTF
few	TRBV7-9	TRBJ1-5	NA	TGTGCCAGCAGCTTCGGAGATCCTAGCAATCAGCCCCAGCATTTT	CASSFGDPSNQPQHF
few	TRBV28	TRBJ2-3	NA	TGTGCCAGCAGTCCACCCGCCCAATTGACAGATACGCAGTATTTT	CASSPPAQLTDTQYF
NA	TRBV7-2	TRBJ2-5	NA	TGTGCCAGCAGCTCTCAAGTGGGGTTTCAAGAGACCCAGTACTTC	CASSSQVGFQETQYF
NA	TRBV29-1	TRBJ2-7	TRBD1	TGCAGCGTCAGACAGGGGGGGGACAATGAGCAGTACTTC	CSVRQGGDNEQYF
few	TRBV20-1	TRBJ2-3	TRBD2	TGCAGTGCGTCGGGACTAGCGGGAGTAAGCACAGATACGCAGTATTTT	CSASGLAGVSTDTQYF
few	TRBV7-2	TRBJ2-5	NA	TGTGCCAGCAGCTTAGCGGGGGGGACACAAGAGACCCAGTACTTC	CASSLAGGTQETQYF
NA	TRBV9	TRBJ1-2	NA	TGTGCCAGCAGCGACGATAAAGGGATCTATGGCTACACCTTC	CASSDDKGIYGYTF
NA	TRBV21-1	TRBJ1-5	NA	TGTGCCAGCAGCAAAGCGCGGGGACAGAGAAAAAGCAATCAGCCCCAGCATTTT	CASSKARGQRKSNQPQHF
NA	TRBV4-1	TRBJ1-6	NA	TGCGCCAGCAGCCAAGATGGAGGCCAGAGAAGGTCACCCCTCCACTTT	CASSQDGGQRRSPLHF
NA	TRBV19	TRBJ1-2	NA	TGTGCCAGTATCCGGGGCCAGGGTGGTGATGGCTACACCTTC	CASIRGQGGDGYTF